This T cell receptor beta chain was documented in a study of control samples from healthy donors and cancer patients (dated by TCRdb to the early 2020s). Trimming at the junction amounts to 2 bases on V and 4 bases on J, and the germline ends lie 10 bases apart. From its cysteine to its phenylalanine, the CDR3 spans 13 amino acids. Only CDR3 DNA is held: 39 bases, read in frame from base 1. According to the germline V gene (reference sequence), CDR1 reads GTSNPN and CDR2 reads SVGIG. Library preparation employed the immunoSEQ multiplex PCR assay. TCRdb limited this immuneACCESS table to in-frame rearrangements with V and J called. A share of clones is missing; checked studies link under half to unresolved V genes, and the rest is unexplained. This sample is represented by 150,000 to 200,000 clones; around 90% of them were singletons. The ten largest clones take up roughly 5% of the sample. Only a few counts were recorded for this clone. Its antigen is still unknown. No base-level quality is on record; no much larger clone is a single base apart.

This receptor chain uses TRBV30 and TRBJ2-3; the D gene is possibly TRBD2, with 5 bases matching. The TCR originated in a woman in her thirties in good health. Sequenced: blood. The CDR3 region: CAWSTGGSDTQYF. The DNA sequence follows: TGTGCCTGGAGTACTGGCGGGTCAGATACGCAGTATTTT.